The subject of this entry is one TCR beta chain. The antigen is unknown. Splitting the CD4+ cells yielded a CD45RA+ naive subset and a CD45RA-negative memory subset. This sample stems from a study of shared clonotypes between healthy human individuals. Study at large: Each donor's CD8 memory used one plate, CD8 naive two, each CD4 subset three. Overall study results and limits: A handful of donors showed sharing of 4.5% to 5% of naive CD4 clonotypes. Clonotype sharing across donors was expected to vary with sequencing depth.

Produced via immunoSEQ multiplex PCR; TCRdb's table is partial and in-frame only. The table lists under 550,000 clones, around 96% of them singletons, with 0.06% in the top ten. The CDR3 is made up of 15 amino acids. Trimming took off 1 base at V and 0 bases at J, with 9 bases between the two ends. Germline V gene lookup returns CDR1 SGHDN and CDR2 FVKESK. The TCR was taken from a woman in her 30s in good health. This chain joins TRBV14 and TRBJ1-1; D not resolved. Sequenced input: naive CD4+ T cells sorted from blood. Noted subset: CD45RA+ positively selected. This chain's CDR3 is CASSQVGRLNTEAFF. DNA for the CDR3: TGTGCCAGCAGCCAAGTAGGACGGTTGAACACTGAAGCTTTCTTT.